These T cell receptor beta chains were read from a single sample in a study of blood T cell repertoires in COVID-19. Libraries were prepared by immunoSEQ multiplex PCR; TCRdb keeps only in-frame clonotypes and omits some of them. Here the sample spans about 250,000 clones, roughly nine tenths being singletons. The specimen sequenced was peripheral blood. Every receptor here comes from a man younger than 30 with active or convalescent COVID-19. CDR3s include the opening cysteine and the closing phenylalanine or tryptophan. The order of the fields is clone size, V gene, D gene, J gene, CDR3 DNA, CDR3 protein. D genes are given only for firm matches. Size is omitted from some rows. Given values are once, few, many or a class for expanded clones.

.	TRBV7-3	.	TRBJ2-7	TGTGCCAGCAGCTTATCAGGGGGGCACTACGAGCAGTACTTC	CASSLSGGHYEQYF
.	TRBV19	TRBD2	TRBJ2-3	TGTGCCAGTAGTAACCCCCGCGGGGGGGCCACAGATACGCAGTATTTT	CASSNPRGGATDTQYF
.	TRBV27	.	TRBJ1-1	TGTGCCAGCAGTCCTGACAGGATAACTGAAGCTTTCTTT	CASSPDRITEAFF
.	TRBV28	.	TRBJ2-7	TGTGCCAGCAGGACGCGGTGGGGCTGGCCCTACGAGCAGTACTTC	CASRTRWGWPYEQYF
.	TRBV10-3	.	TRBJ2-3	TGTGCCATCAGTGGTACAGGGATGGGTGATACGCAGTATTTT	CAISGTGMGDTQYF
.	TRBV5-4	TRBD1	TRBJ1-2	TGTGCCAGCAGCTTGGGGGGTCTGCGGGACAGGGTAGCCTATGGCTACACCTTC	CASSLGGLRDRVAYGYTF
.	TRBV5-1	.	TRBJ1-1	TGCGCCAGCAGTCCTCCTAAATACGGTGAAGCTTTCTTT	CASSPPKYGEAFF
.	TRBV6-5	.	TRBJ1-4	TGTGCCAGCAGGCCCCGGGGGGGGCGGGGTGAAAAACTGTTTTTT	CASRPRGGRGEKLFF
.	TRBV28	TRBD1	TRBJ1-5	TGTGCCAGCAGGAACAGGGGAGGAAATCAGCCCCAGCATTTT	CASRNRGGNQPQHF
.	TRBV19	.	TRBJ1-4	TGTGCCAGTAGTATAATCCAGGGTACTAATGAAAAACTGTTTTTT	CASSIIQGTNEKLFF
.	TRBV27	.	TRBJ2-7	TGTGCCAGCGCCGGGCGGGGCTCCTACGAGCAGTACTTC	CASAGRGSYEQYF
once	TRBV7-9	TRBD1	TRBJ2-5	TGTGCCAGCAGCTTGTCGACAGGGACACAAGAGACCCAGTACTTC	CASSLSTGTQETQYF
.	TRBV27	TRBD1	TRBJ1-2	TGTGCCAGCAGTTTATTGGCGACAGGGCACCCCTATGGCTACACCTTC	CASSLLATGHPYGYTF
.	TRBV29-1	.	TRBJ2-3	TGCAGCGTTGAGACTAGTCTCCCTGACAGAGATACGCAGTATTTT	CSVETSLPDRDTQYF
few	TRBV13	.	TRBJ2-7	TGTGCCAGCAGCTCCCAGACAGGGGAGGGCCCCTTGGGGGAGCAGTACTTC	CASSSQTGEGPLGEQYF
.	TRBV5-1	.	TRBJ2-3	TGCGCCAGCAGCGGGCCCACAGATACGCAGTATTTT	CASSGPTDTQYF
once	TRBV12-3/TRBV12-4	.	TRBJ1-4	TGTGCCAGCGGGAGGGGGAGGGTCGAAAAACTGTTTTTT	CASGRGRVEKLFF
.	TRBV9	TRBD1	TRBJ1-3	TGTGCCAGCAGCTGGAGGACAGGCTCTACGGGGGACACCATATATTTT	CASSWRTGSTGDTIYF
once	TRBV9	TRBD2	TRBJ2-1	TGTGCCAGCAGCGTGGGGACTAACCTAAACAATGAGCAGTTCTTC	CASSVGTNLNNEQFF
.	TRBV27	TRBD1	TRBJ1-2	TGTGCCAGCAGTGACAGGGAGTACTATGGCTACACCTTC	CASSDREYYGYTF
once	TRBV9	.	TRBJ2-7	TGTGCCAGCAGCACCAAATTGGCAGGCGAGCAGTACTTC	CASSTKLAGEQYF
.	TRBV5-4	TRBD1	TRBJ2-7	TGTGCCAGCAGCTTTGGACAGGGGGGATACGAGCAGTACTTC	CASSFGQGGYEQYF
.	TRBV28	.	TRBJ1-4	TGTGCCAGCAGCTCCCCAGGGATGGCCGGTAATGAAAAACTGTTTTTT	CASSSPGMAGNEKLFF
.	TRBV25-1	.	TRBJ1-3	TGTGCCAGCAGTGGAGGTACCTCTGGAAACACCATATATTTT	CASSGGTSGNTIYF
.	TRBV2	.	TRBJ2-5	TGTGCCAGCAGTGACCGGCGGTTGCGAGAGACCCAGTACTTC	CASSDRRLRETQYF
once	TRBV11-3	.	TRBJ2-3	TGTGCCAGCAGCTTAGACAGTTCTAGCACAGATACGCAGTATTTT	CASSLDSSSTDTQYF
.	TRBV12-3/TRBV12-4	.	TRBJ2-1	TGTGCCAGCAGTCCGGTAATACAGGGAGAGCAGTTCTTC	CASSPVIQGEQFF
.	TRBV28	.	TRBJ2-7	TGTGCCAGCAGTTTAGAGATTCGAGCGGCCGAGCAGTACTTC	CASSLEIRAAEQYF
.	TRBV29-1	.	TRBJ2-3	TGCAGCGTTGACAGGGGCGGAGATACGCAGTATTTT	CSVDRGGDTQYF
.	TRBV28	.	TRBJ1-2	TGTGCCAGCAGCTACTCCGGGTCGAAATCCTATGGCTACACCTTC	CASSYSGSKSYGYTF
few	TRBV9	TRBD2	TRBJ2-6	TGTGCCAGCAGCGTAGGGGGAGGGTTAATGACTGGGGCCAACGTCCTGACTTTC	CASSVGGGLMTGANVLTF
.	TRBV12-5	.	TRBJ1-5	TGTGCTAGTGGTTTGGGTACGGGGAATAGCAATCAGCCCCAGCATTTT	CASGLGTGNSNQPQHF
.	TRBV7-3	.	TRBJ2-1	TGTGCCAGCAGCTACCGGATAGAGGCGACGTTCTTC	CASSYRIEATFF
.	TRBV6-5	.	TRBJ1-2	TGTGCCAGCAGTTACGAGGCGAGGAACTATGGCTACACCTTC	CASSYEARNYGYTF
.	TRBV7-3	.	TRBJ1-1	TGTGCCAGCAGCTCACGACAGGACACTGAAGCTTTCTTT	CASSSRQDTEAFF
.	TRBV18	TRBD2	TRBJ2-1	TGTGCCAGCTCAACTAGCGGGCCCTACAATGAGCAGTTCTTC	CASSTSGPYNEQFF
.	TRBV7-9	.	TRBJ2-7	TGTGCCAGCAGTCGAGGGGGAATCGAGCAGTACTTC	CASSRGGIEQYF
.	TRBV6-5	.	TRBJ2-3	TGTGCCAGCAGAGATTCGAGGGATACGCAGTATTTT	CASRDSRDTQYF
once	TRBV5-4	TRBD1	TRBJ1-2	TGTGCCAGCAGCTTGGATTGGGCAGGGGGCGTAATTAACTATGGCTACACCTTC	CASSLDWAGGVINYGYTF
.	TRBV4-3	TRBD1	TRBJ1-2	TGCGCCAGCAGCCAATCCGGACAGGGTACTTTTGGCTACACCTTC	CASSQSGQGTFGYTF
.	TRBV19	.	TRBJ1-2	TGTGCCAGTAGTATATGGCAGGGGAAAAATGGCTACACCTTC	CASSIWQGKNGYTF
.	TRBV7-2	.	TRBJ2-7	TGTGCCAGCAGCTCCCTTGATGAGAGCTACGAGCAGTACTTC	CASSSLDESYEQYF
.	TRBV5-6	.	TRBJ1-2	TGTGCCAGTGGGAGGATTCGAACTAACTATGGCTACACCTTC	CASGRIRTNYGYTF
.	TRBV6-2/TRBV6-3	.	TRBJ1-1	TGTGCCAGCAGTTACGGGGGACAAAACACTGAAGCTTTCTTT	CASSYGGQNTEAFF
.	TRBV5-1	TRBD2	TRBJ2-2	TGCGCCAGCACCCCACCAGGGACTATTAACACCGGGGAGCTGTTTTTT	CASTPPGTINTGELFF
.	TRBV6-5	.	TRBJ1-6	TGTGCCAGCAGTTACTCCCGTGGAGATTCACCCCTCCACTTT	CASSYSRGDSPLHF
.	TRBV6-6	TRBD2	TRBJ2-5	TGTGCCAGCAGTTACGGACCGGGACTAGCCGGAGAGACCCAGTACTTC	CASSYGPGLAGETQYF
.	TRBV7-3	.	TRBJ2-5	TGTGCCAGCAGCTACGGAGGGGAGGAGACCCAGTACTTC	CASSYGGEETQYF
.	TRBV4-2	.	TRBJ2-7	TGTGCCAGCAGCCAAGATCTCACTGTCTTAGAGCAGTACTTC	CASSQDLTVLEQYF
.	TRBV5-1	TRBD1	TRBJ2-1	TGCGCCAGCAGCTCCCAGGGGGTCGGACTCGACGAGCAGTTCTTC	CASSSQGVGLDEQFF
.	TRBV19	.	TRBJ1-2	TGTGCCAGTAGTATAGTCCAGAAGTCTAACTATGGCTACACCTTC	CASSIVQKSNYGYTF
.	TRBV9	TRBD2	TRBJ2-5	TGTGCCAGCAGCGTAGAAGCAGACGGGGGGTACCAAGAGACCCAGTACTTC	CASSVEADGGYQETQYF
.	TRBV7-8	TRBD1	TRBJ2-7	TGTGCCAGCAGCTTTGGACAGGGGGCGATCTACGAGCAGTACTTC	CASSFGQGAIYEQYF